This T cell receptor (beta chain) was observed in a study of T cell repertoires in cytomegalovirus infection. In its sample, this clonotype was seen a few times. The V and J ends lost 7 bases and 7 bases respectively, with 20 bases between them. Germline V gives CDR1 SQVTM, CDR2 ANQGSEA. CDR3 length: 14 amino acids. TCRdb independently ran MiXCR on the reads; one entry per CDR3 protein. Of 150,000 to 200,000 distinct CDR3 sequences listed, approximately 15% are singletons. The clonotype comes from a human donor in good health (CMV status not recorded). Some clones in this sample may be carry-over from other donors' samples. Sequenced material: PBMCs. V usage is TRBV29-1 and J usage is TRBJ2-1; TRBD1 might be the D (5 bases). The DNA for the CDR3 is TGCAGCGCCGTATCCAGCAGGACAATGAATGAGCAGTTCTTC. This encodes CSAVSSRTMNEQFF.